Detailed here is one T cell receptor (beta chain). This sample was included in a study of siplizumab effects on memory and regulatory T cells. Sequencing used immunoSEQ multiplex PCR; TCRdb keeps in-frame clones, though not all of them. The sample has about 80,000 clones, 85% to 95% seen once. This sequence was found in a human donor in good health. The sample taken for sequencing was CD8+ T cells sorted from blood.

In DNA, the CDR3 is TGTGCCAGCAGTTACTCCTTGATAAACACTGAAGCTTTCTTT. Translated: CASSYSLINTEAFF. This chain joins TRBV2 and TRBJ1-1; D gene unclear. The CDR3 totals 14 residues. Looked up from germline, CDR1 is SNHLY and CDR2 is FYNNEI. V lost 5 bases and J lost 2, with 12 bases in between. Full variable domain (remainder filled in from reference TRBV2 and TRBJ1-1): EPEVTQTPSHQVTQMGQEVILRCVPISNHLYFYWYRQILGQKVEFLVSFYNNEISEKSEIFDDQFSVERPDGSNFTLKIRSTKLEDSAMYFCASSYSLINTEAFFGQGTRLTVV.